These 10 T cell receptor beta chains were all obtained from the same sample, sequenced in a study of blood T cell repertoires in COVID-19. Sequencing was performed with immunoSEQ multiplex PCR; in TCRdb, only in-frame clones are kept and a portion is missing. The sample has about 160,000 clones, about 85% seen once. Input material: PBMCs or T cells enriched from blood (not recorded which). These receptors were taken from a woman in her thirties or forties with acute COVID-19.

The gene calls are TRBV5-1 and TRBJ2-2; D may be TRBD2 (6 bases). V was pared by 2 bases and J by 1 base, with 12 bases between. Germline loops: CDR1 SGHRS, CDR2 YFSETQ. The CDR3 is 16 residues long. In nucleotides, the CDR3 is TGCGCCAGCAGCTTACGGGGGACGGAGAACACCGGGGAGCTGTTTTTT. Protein product: CASSLRGTENTGELFF.

V and J are TRBV25-1 and TRBJ1-2; no definite D call. CDR3 length equals 12 residues. The germline gives CDR1 MGHDK, CDR2 SYGVNS. V lost 8 bases and J lost 7, with 14 bases in between. CDR3 DNA: TGTGCCAGCTCAGGTCTTGAGTTTGGCTACACCTTC. Residues: CASSGLEFGYTF.

This chain links TRBV2 with TRBJ1-1; possibly TRBD1 for D (5 bases). CDR3 length: 15 amino acids. The germline CDR1 and CDR2 sequences are SNHLY and FYNNEI. Trimming cost V 2 bases and J 10 bases, with 20 bases left between them. In nucleotides, the CDR3 is TGTGCCAGCAGTGAAAGGCAGCCAGGGCTTTATCCAGCTTTCTTT. Its translation: CASSERQPGLYPAFF.

The CDR3 is CASSPGPGQGGYPQHF. The CDR3 DNA sequence: TGTGCCAGCAGCCCCGGTCCAGGACAGGGCGGGTACCCCCAGCATTTT. The V gene is TRBV5-6, the J gene TRBJ1-5; the match to TRBD1 covers 8 bases. Trimming cost V 4 bases and J 10 bases; bases outside gene matches: 16. CDR1 is SGHDT, CDR2 YYEEEE, per germline. The CDR3 is 16 amino acids.

The chain employs TRBV25-1 and TRBJ2-5; TRBD2 aligns across 11 bases. The CDR3 runs to 18 residues. V was clipped by 0 bases and J by 4 bases; unmatched bases: 10. Germline loops: CDR1 MGHDK, CDR2 SYGVNS. CDR3 sequence (DNA): TGTGCCAGCAGTGAATATAGGCTCACTAGCGGGAGTGGAGAGACCCAGTACTTC. It specifies CASSEYRLTSGSGETQYF.

This clone was recorded only once. The gene calls are TRBV2 and TRBJ1-5; 8 nucleotides align to TRBD1. This CDR3 is 16 amino acids long. The V segment lost 0 bases and the J segment 7 bases; nucleotides outside the gene matches: 8. Germline values: CDR1 SNHLY, CDR2 FYNNEI. The CDR3 coding sequence is TGTGCCAGCAGTGAAGCTGTAAACAGGGGGAGACAGCCCCAGCATTTT. Translation: CASSEAVNRGRQPQHF.

The gene calls are TRBV19 and TRBJ2-7; maybe TRBD2 (5 bases). V lost 2 bases and J lost 1, with 12 bases in between. CDR3 size: 15 residues. The V gene's germline CDR1 is LNHDA and CDR2 SQIVND (reference sequence). The chain's CDR3 is CASSIRRTPSYEQYF. The DNA for the CDR3 is TGTGCCAGTAGTATACGGAGGACGCCGTCCTACGAGCAGTACTTC.

The chain recombines TRBV7-8 with TRBJ2-3; 10 bases map to TRBD2. The CDR3 has 16 residues. Germline values: CDR1 SGHVS, CDR2 FQNEAQ. V was clipped by 6 bases and J by 5 bases; unmatched bases: 11. DNA for the CDR3: TGTGCCAGCAGTCTTAGCGGGAGGTGGGGTGGAGATACGCAGTATTTT. Protein product: CASSLSGRWGGDTQYF.

The chain links TRBV30 to TRBJ1-2; tentative D call: TRBD1 (5 bases). The germline V and J ends were trimmed by 4 bases and 4 bases, with 19 bases remaining between them. The CDR3 spans 15 residues. CDR1 is GTSNPN and CDR2 is SVGIG in the germline V gene (reference sequence). This chain's CDR3 is CAWTWTSGRSYGYTF. DNA of the CDR3: TGTGCCTGGACCTGGACATCAGGGCGGTCCTATGGCTACACCTTC.

V is TRBV18 and J is TRBJ1-1, with 7 bases that match TRBD1. V gave up 1 base and J gave up 4 bases; unmatched junction bases: 6. Germline CDR1 reads KGHSH; CDR2 reads LQKENI. This CDR3 has 15 amino acids. Here the CDR3 DNA reads TGTGCCAGCTCACCACAGGGGGCAGGAGCCACTGAAGCTTTCTTT. Encoded protein: CASSPQGAGATEAFF.